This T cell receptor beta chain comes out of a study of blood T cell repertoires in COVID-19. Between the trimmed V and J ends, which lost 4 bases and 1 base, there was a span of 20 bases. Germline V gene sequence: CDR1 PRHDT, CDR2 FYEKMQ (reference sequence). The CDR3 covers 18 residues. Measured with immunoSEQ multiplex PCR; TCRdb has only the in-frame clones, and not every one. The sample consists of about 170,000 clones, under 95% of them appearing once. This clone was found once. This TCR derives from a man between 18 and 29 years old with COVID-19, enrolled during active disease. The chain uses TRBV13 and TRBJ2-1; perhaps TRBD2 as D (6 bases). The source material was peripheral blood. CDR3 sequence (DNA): TGTGCCAGCAGCTCCACTTACCGGGCTAGCGATTCCTACAATGAGCAGTTCTTC. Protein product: CASSSTYRASDSYNEQFF.